The rows below give T cell receptor beta chains drawn from one sample of a study of T cells in Graves' hyperthyroidism and ophthalmopathy. From the multiplex PCR reads, TCRdb called clonotypes with MiXCR, one entry per CDR3 protein. The data contain roughly 500,000 distinct CDR3 sequences, around 22% of them singletons. The sequenced material came from blood. The receptors were sampled from a woman in her 30s with Graves' ophthalmopathy. Both conserved end residues are part of each CDR3. D genes are given only for firm matches. Rows give clone size only sometimes, using once, few, many, or a class for an expanded clone.

clone_size: many; v_call: TRBV29-1; j_call: TRBJ1-1; d_call: NA; cdr3_aa: CSVAPGAESEAFF; cdr3_nt: TGCAGCGTTGCCCCAGGGGCTGAGTCTGAAGCTTTCTTT
clone_size: NA; v_call: TRBV4-1; j_call: TRBJ1-5; d_call: NA; cdr3_aa: CASSQDSGIWNQPQHF; cdr3_nt: TGCGCCAGCAGCCAAGATTCGGGGATTTGGAATCAGCCCCAGCATTTT
clone_size: NA; v_call: TRBV7-9; j_call: TRBJ1-6; d_call: NA; cdr3_aa: CASSLAADYNSPLHF; cdr3_nt: TGTGCCAGCAGCTTAGCCGCGGATTATAATTCACCCCTCCACTTT
clone_size: few; v_call: TRBV28; j_call: TRBJ1-2; d_call: NA; cdr3_aa: CASGNWGGYTF; cdr3_nt: TGTGCCAGCGGGAACTGGGGAGGCTACACCTTC
clone_size: NA; v_call: TRBV5-5; j_call: TRBJ1-2; d_call: TRBD1; cdr3_aa: CASSLAQGARYTF; cdr3_nt: TGTGCCAGCAGCTTGGCGCAGGGGGCGCGCTACACCTTC
clone_size: NA; v_call: TRBV20-1; j_call: TRBJ1-1; d_call: NA; cdr3_aa: CSARVRGGGVTEAFF; cdr3_nt: TGCAGTGCTAGAGTAAGAGGAGGGGGAGTTACTGAAGCTTTCTTT
clone_size: many; v_call: TRBV20-1; j_call: TRBJ1-2; d_call: NA; cdr3_aa: CSARAPDYGYTF; cdr3_nt: TGCAGTGCTAGGGCGCCGGACTATGGCTACACCTTC
clone_size: few; v_call: TRBV15; j_call: TRBJ1-5; d_call: NA; cdr3_aa: CATNRDGNQPQHF; cdr3_nt: TGTGCCACCAACAGGGATGGCAATCAGCCCCAGCATTTT
clone_size: NA; v_call: TRBV28; j_call: TRBJ1-2; d_call: NA; cdr3_aa: CASSSTRDPSIYGYTF; cdr3_nt: TGTGCCAGCAGTTCAACTCGGGACCCTTCTATCTATGGCTACACCTTC
clone_size: many; v_call: TRBV19; j_call: TRBJ2-2; d_call: TRBD2; cdr3_aa: CASTGRGEGGELFF; cdr3_nt: TGTGCCAGTACCGGGAGGGGGGAAGGCGGGGAGCTGTTTTTT
clone_size: NA; v_call: TRBV15; j_call: TRBJ1-2; d_call: NA; cdr3_aa: CATSRDMQGIYGYTF; cdr3_nt: TGTGCCACCAGCAGAGATATGCAGGGGATCTATGGCTACACCTTC
clone_size: few; v_call: TRBV7-8; j_call: TRBJ2-5; d_call: TRBD2; cdr3_aa: CASSLRGLAGVETQYF; cdr3_nt: TGTGCCAGCAGCTTAAGGGGCCTAGCGGGGGTAGAGACCCAGTACTTC
clone_size: few; v_call: TRBV20-1; j_call: TRBJ1-1; d_call: NA; cdr3_aa: CSARVDAAGTEAFF; cdr3_nt: TGCAGTGCTAGGGTGGACGCAGCCGGCACTGAAGCTTTCTTT
clone_size: many; v_call: TRBV4-1; j_call: TRBJ1-5; d_call: NA; cdr3_aa: CASSLADSSNQPQHF; cdr3_nt: TGCGCCAGCAGCCTAGCGGACAGTAGCAATCAGCCCCAGCATTTT
clone_size: many; v_call: TRBV18; j_call: TRBJ2-1; d_call: TRBD2; cdr3_aa: CASSPSLAGSAEQFF; cdr3_nt: TGTGCCAGCTCACCAAGTCTAGCGGGGAGCGCTGAGCAGTTCTTC
clone_size: NA; v_call: TRBV6-1; j_call: TRBJ2-5; d_call: NA; cdr3_aa: CASTHSGGRQETQYF; cdr3_nt: TGTGCCAGCACTCACAGCGGAGGGCGGCAGGAGACCCAGTACTTC
clone_size: NA; v_call: TRBV2; j_call: TRBJ1-1; d_call: TRBD1; cdr3_aa: CASSEDRGGRAFF; cdr3_nt: TGTGCCAGCAGTGAAGACAGGGGTGGAAGAGCTTTCTTT
clone_size: many; v_call: TRBV15; j_call: TRBJ2-7; d_call: NA; cdr3_aa: CATSTPRGGSYEQYF; cdr3_nt: TGTGCCACCAGCACGCCCCGCGGGGGCAGCTACGAGCAGTACTTC
clone_size: NA; v_call: TRBV28; j_call: TRBJ1-5; d_call: NA; cdr3_aa: CASSLFGIRQPQHF; cdr3_nt: TGTGCCAGCAGTTTATTCGGAATCAGGCAGCCCCAGCATTTT
clone_size: few; v_call: TRBV13; j_call: TRBJ2-5; d_call: TRBD1; cdr3_aa: CASSSSQDREQETQYF; cdr3_nt: TGTGCCAGCAGCTCCAGCCAGGACAGGGAACAAGAGACCCAGTACTTC
clone_size: NA; v_call: TRBV20-1; j_call: TRBJ2-7; d_call: NA; cdr3_aa: CSARSGRTYEQYF; cdr3_nt: TGCAGTGCTAGGTCAGGGCGCACCTACGAGCAGTACTTC
clone_size: many; v_call: TRBV18; j_call: TRBJ1-1; d_call: NA; cdr3_aa: CASSGGGDGGTEAFF; cdr3_nt: TGTGCCAGCTCCGGCGGAGGGGACGGGGGGACTGAAGCTTTCTTT
clone_size: NA; v_call: TRBV2; j_call: TRBJ2-5; d_call: TRBD1; cdr3_aa: CASSASDRDRRGLNF; cdr3_nt: TGTGCCAGCAGTGCCTCGGACAGGGACCGTCGGGGGTTGAACTTC
clone_size: few; v_call: TRBV5-1; j_call: TRBJ2-5; d_call: TRBD2; cdr3_aa: CASSSGTSGGPGTQYF; cdr3_nt: TGCGCCAGCAGCTCCGGGACTAGCGGGGGGCCGGGGACCCAGTACTTC
clone_size: NA; v_call: TRBV6-2/TRBV6-3; j_call: TRBJ2-2; d_call: NA; cdr3_aa: CASQPGADPTGELFF; cdr3_nt: TGTGCCAGCCAGCCAGGCGCCGACCCTACCGGGGAGCTGTTTTTT
clone_size: NA; v_call: TRBV6-5; j_call: TRBJ2-7; d_call: NA; cdr3_aa: CASSYQSEKGSYEQYF; cdr3_nt: TGTGCCAGCAGTTACCAGTCCGAAAAGGGCTCCTACGAGCAGTACTTC
clone_size: many; v_call: TRBV18; j_call: TRBJ1-1; d_call: TRBD1; cdr3_aa: CASSRTGGAESEAFF; cdr3_nt: TGTGCCAGCTCGCGGACAGGGGGCGCTGAGTCTGAAGCTTTCTTT
clone_size: NA; v_call: TRBV15; j_call: TRBJ2-2; d_call: NA; cdr3_aa: CATSPSRTGELFF; cdr3_nt: TGTGCCACCAGCCCCAGTCGCACCGGGGAGCTGTTTTTT
clone_size: NA; v_call: TRBV5-4; j_call: TRBJ2-5; d_call: NA; cdr3_aa: CASSMGAGQETQYF; cdr3_nt: TGTGCCAGCAGCATGGGGGCGGGGCAAGAGACCCAGTACTTC
clone_size: NA; v_call: TRBV6-2/TRBV6-3; j_call: TRBJ1-5; d_call: NA; cdr3_aa: CAGCTGIHQPQHF; cdr3_nt: TGTGCCGGTTGTACAGGTATCCATCAGCCCCAGCATTTT
clone_size: NA; v_call: TRBV30; j_call: TRBJ1-2; d_call: NA; cdr3_aa: CAWRRDAPNYGYTF; cdr3_nt: TGTGCCTGGAGGCGGGACGCTCCTAACTATGGCTACACCTTC
clone_size: NA; v_call: TRBV30; j_call: TRBJ2-7; d_call: NA; cdr3_aa: CAWSGSYEQYF; cdr3_nt: TGTGCCTGGAGCGGCTCGTACGAGCAGTACTTC
clone_size: many; v_call: TRBV11-2; j_call: TRBJ2-7; d_call: NA; cdr3_aa: CASSLVEGRGREQYF; cdr3_nt: TGTGCCAGCAGCTTAGTAGAGGGAAGGGGCCGCGAGCAGTACTTC
clone_size: few; v_call: TRBV6-5; j_call: TRBJ1-5; d_call: TRBD1; cdr3_aa: CASSFDRGFQPQHF; cdr3_nt: TGTGCCAGCAGTTTTGACAGGGGATTTCAGCCCCAGCATTTT
clone_size: many; v_call: TRBV7-2; j_call: TRBJ2-7; d_call: NA; cdr3_aa: CASSLSPGHLYEQYF; cdr3_nt: TGTGCCAGCAGCTTATCTCCGGGACATTTATACGAGCAGTACTTC
clone_size: few; v_call: TRBV7-2; j_call: TRBJ1-5; d_call: TRBD1; cdr3_aa: CASSEAAGGQPQHF; cdr3_nt: TGTGCCAGCTCAGAAGCCGCAGGGGGACAGCCCCAGCATTTT
clone_size: NA; v_call: TRBV12-3/TRBV12-4; j_call: TRBJ2-5; d_call: TRBD2; cdr3_aa: CASRILRAGGFETQYF; cdr3_nt: TGTGCCAGCAGGATCTTGAGAGCGGGAGGCTTCGAGACCCAGTACTTC
clone_size: NA; v_call: TRBV10-3; j_call: TRBJ2-4; d_call: TRBD1; cdr3_aa: CAISARDRMSDIQYF; cdr3_nt: TGTGCCATCAGTGCCCGGGACAGGATGTCGGACATTCAGTACTTC
clone_size: NA; v_call: TRBV7-9; j_call: TRBJ2-7; d_call: NA; cdr3_aa: CASSHITGPRYEQYF; cdr3_nt: TGTGCCAGCAGCCACATCACGGGACCCCGGTACGAGCAGTACTTC
clone_size: few; v_call: TRBV28; j_call: TRBJ1-1; d_call: NA; cdr3_aa: CASSLGLGQGPNTEAFF; cdr3_nt: TGTGCCAGCAGTCTGGGTCTCGGTCAGGGACCGAACACTGAAGCTTTCTTT
clone_size: many; v_call: TRBV6-1; j_call: TRBJ1-2; d_call: NA; cdr3_aa: CASSAPNQRVSTRGYTF; cdr3_nt: TGTGCCAGCAGTGCCCCTAATCAAAGGGTGTCAACACGGGGCTACACCTTC